This T cell receptor beta chain is from a study of blood T cells in healthy people across ages. CDR1 SGHRS and CDR2 YFSETQ come from the germline V gene. There are 15 residues in the CDR3. After removal of 4 bases from V and 3 bases from J, the junction contained 7 bases not matched to a gene. With a J-beta primer mix and a sample-barcoded 5' primer, a second PCR ran about 7 to 12 cycles. At least 2.5 million CDR3-containing paired-end reads were obtained per sample. Each CDR3 protein is one row after TCRdb ran MiXCR on the 5' RACE reads. The data hold roughly 1.5 million distinct CDR3 sequences, with 40% to 45% observed a single time. Study-wide results and limits: Naive T cell percentage and TCR beta diversity correlated strongly. Both naive CD4+ cell counts and diversity were greater in long-lived donors than in aged donors. Naive and antigen-experienced cells were not separated, limiting conclusive comparison.

This clonotype was recorded a few times. Its antigen is unknown. The source of this sequence is a woman aged 18-29 years in good health. The sequenced sample consisted of blood. The rearrangement joins TRBV5-1 to TRBJ1-2; 9 bases fit TRBD1. The CDR3 spells CASSVTGGADYGYTF. The CDR3 region has the DNA TGCGCCAGCAGCGTTACAGGGGGCGCCGACTATGGCTACACCTTC. The whole variable domain, remainder taken from reference TRBV5-1 and TRBJ1-2, is KAGVTQTPRYLIKTRGQQVTLSCSPISGHRSVSWYQQTPGQGLQFLFEYFSETQRNKGNFPGRFSGRQFSNSRSEMNVSTLELGDSALYLCASSVTGGADYGYTFGSGTRLTVV.